Following are 18 T cell receptor beta chains from one sample sequenced in a study of blood T cell repertoires in COVID-19. Data came from immunoSEQ multiplex PCR; TCRdb stores just in-frame clones and leaves some out. The sample consists of about 370,000 clones, 70% to 90% of them appearing once. The material sequenced was peripheral blood. The receptors were gathered from a woman aged 25 to 45 with COVID-19, enrolled during active disease.

This sequence joins TRBV3-1 (or the pseudogene TRBV3-2) and TRBJ1-2, with 9 bases lining up with TRBD1. The junction had 10 bases not matched to a gene; V was cut back by 4 bases and J by 4 bases. Germline loops: CDR1 LGHDT, CDR2 YNNKEL (reference sequence). CDR3 length equals 16 residues. The DNA of the CDR3 is TGTGCCAGCAGCCTCTCAGACAGGGGGAGCCGCTATGGCTACACCTTC. Translated: CASSLSDRGSRYGYTF.

This chain uses TRBV15 with TRBJ2-2; 7 bases align to TRBD2. V gave up 5 bases and J gave up 13 bases; unmatched junction bases: 16. CDR1 is LNHNV and CDR2 is YYDKDF in the germline V gene (reference sequence). This CDR3 is built from 15 residues. This CDR3 reads CATSPVFGGGDGLFF. As DNA, the CDR3 is TGTGCCACCAGCCCAGTTTTTGGGGGAGGGGATGGGCTGTTTTTT.

The V and J genes are TRBV18 and TRBJ1-1; D is undetermined. CDR1 is KGHSH, CDR2 LQKENI, per germline. The V and J ends lost 3 bases and 5 bases respectively, with 10 bases between them. The CDR3 totals 13 residues. CDR3 coding DNA: TGTGCCAGCTCACCGGCGGGAAGGACTGAAGCTTTCTTT. Encoded protein: CASSPAGRTEAFF.

This clone was observed a few times. The genes are TRBV7-8 and TRBJ1-2, with D possibly TRBD1 on 6 matching bases. V dropped 5 bases and J dropped 3 bases, with 16 bases sitting between them. Germline CDR1 is SGHVS and CDR2 is FQNEAQ. The CDR3 is 15 amino acids. The CDR3 DNA follows: TGTGCCAGCAGCATTTTCGGACAGACGGACTATGGCTACACCTTC. Amino acids: CASSIFGQTDYGYTF.

This clone was seen once. The chain has TRBV28 and TRBJ1-6, with 12 bases that match TRBD1. The junction had 8 bases not matched to a gene; V was cut back by 3 bases and J by 14 bases. The germline V gene encodes CDR1 MDHEN and CDR2 SYDVKM. This CDR3 region has 15 residues. For the CDR3, the DNA is TGTGCCAGCAGTTTGGGGGACAGGGGGCCCGGGGCCCTCCACTTT. It translates to CASSLGDRGPGALHF.

The CDR3 nucleotides are TGTGCCAGCACCGACAGGGGAGACTCTGGGGCCAACGTCCTGACTTTC. This sequence encodes CASTDRGDSGANVLTF. J is TRBJ2-6 and V is TRBV7-9; 8 nucleotides line up with TRBD1. V trimming: 7 bases; J trimming: 0 bases; junction bases outside the gene matches: 5. There are 16 residues in the CDR3. Germline CDR1 SEHNR, CDR2 FQNEAQ (reference sequence).

The CDR3 coding sequence is TGTGCCAGCAGTTCTGGACTCCGTCCTGGAGATACGCAGTATTTT. Translating it yields CASSSGLRPGDTQYF. The rearrangement joins TRBV27 to TRBJ2-3; weak D call: TRBD2 (5 bases). The CDR3 loop spans 15 amino acids. Trimming shortened V by 4 bases and J by 5 bases, and 16 bases separated the two germline ends. CDR1 MNHEY and CDR2 SMNVEV come from the germline V gene (reference sequence).

This CDR3 is CATSDVARGELFF. In DNA, the CDR3 is TGTGCCACCAGTGATGTAGCTCGCGGGGAGCTGTTTTTT. The rearrangement uses TRBV24-1 and TRBJ2-2, with D hard to call. Trimming shortened V by 3 bases and J by 7 bases, and 8 bases separated the two germline ends. The germline CDR1 and CDR2 sequences are KGHDR and SFDVKD. The CDR3 runs to 13 residues.

The chain carries TRBV13 and TRBJ1-3; 10 bases agree with TRBD1. The CDR3 is made up of 19 amino acids. Trimming took 6 bases from V and 0 from J; bases not matched to a gene: 14. Germline V gives CDR1 PRHDT, CDR2 FYEKMQ (reference sequence). CDR3 region: CASSQGTGAILNSGNTIYF. CDR3 coding DNA: TGTGCCAGCAGTCAGGGGACAGGGGCAATTCTAAACTCTGGAAACACCATATATTTT.

The table lists this clone with a few counts. The chain is built from TRBV29-1 and TRBJ2-5; tentatively, D is TRBD1 (6 bases). Germline CDR1 and CDR2: SQVTM and ANQGSEA. Between the trimmed V and J ends, which lost 7 bases and 1 base, there was a span of 16 bases. The CDR3 has 14 residues. In nucleotides, the CDR3 is TGCAGCGCCCTGGGACAAGGAGTCCAAGAGACCCAGTACTTC. It translates to CSALGQGVQETQYF.

V usage is TRBV7-8 and J usage is TRBJ1-5, with D hard to call. The V gene's germline CDR1 is SGHVS and CDR2 FQNEAQ. CDR3 size: 16 residues. V lost 1 base, J lost 0 bases, and 10 bases lay in between. The CDR3 nucleotides read TGTGCCAGCAGCTTAGGGCAGGCAAATAGCAATCAGCCCCAGCATTTT. Encoded protein: CASSLGQANSNQPQHF.

The genes are TRBV11-3 and TRBJ2-3; TRBD2 matches 7 bases. The CDR3 spans 13 residues. Germline V CDR1 and CDR2: SGHNT, YENEEA. V shed 4 bases, J shed 3 bases, and the junction held 1 base outside the gene matches. As DNA, the CDR3 is TGTGCCAGCAGCTCGGGGGGTACAGATACGCAGTATTTT. Amino acids: CASSSGGTDTQYF.

This clone has more than one count but fewer than ten. The chain joins TRBV6-5 to TRBJ1-1; D is perhaps TRBD1 (6 bases). The V gene's germline CDR1 is MNHEY and CDR2 SVGAGI. CDR3 length equals 16 residues. The germline V and J ends were trimmed by 4 bases and 4 bases, with 19 bases remaining between them. The CDR3 region is CASSLDTGFVATEAFF. CDR3 coding DNA: TGTGCCAGCAGTTTAGATACAGGGTTCGTGGCCACTGAAGCTTTCTTT.

Comment on this clone: The same CDR3 also results from other DNA sequences found in this sample. The rearrangement links TRBV27 to TRBJ2-1; TRBD2 aligns across 14 bases. Trimming removed 5 bases from V and 6 bases from J; junction bases left unmatched: 3. The germline CDR1 and CDR2 sequences are MNHEY and SMNVEV (reference sequence). CDR3 length: 15 residues. CDR3 region: CASSPGLAGGNEQFF. Here the CDR3 DNA reads TGTGCCAGCAGTCCTGGACTAGCGGGGGGCAATGAGCAGTTCTTC.

The chain links TRBV4-3 to TRBJ1-1, with D possibly matching TRBD1 (5 bases). This CDR3 has 15 amino acids. Trimming left V 1 base short and J 5 bases short, with 14 bases between. The germline CDR1 and CDR2 sequences are LGHNA and YSLEER. This chain's CDR3 is CASSQGAGDWTEAFF. CDR3 nucleotide sequence: TGCGCCAGCAGCCAAGGGGCGGGGGATTGGACTGAAGCTTTCTTT.

The gene calls are TRBV9 and TRBJ1-1; 8 positions match TRBD1. The CDR3 is made up of 14 amino acids. CDR1 is SGDLS, CDR2 YYNGEE, per germline. J lost 3 bases, V lost 3 bases, and 4 bases had no gene match. This chain's CDR3 is CASSGWGQDTEAFF. As DNA, the CDR3 is TGTGCCAGCAGCGGGTGGGGACAGGACACTGAAGCTTTCTTT.

This chain connects TRBV7-2 to TRBJ1-6; D not resolved. CDR1 SGHTA and CDR2 FQGNSA come from the germline V gene. The V end lost 2 bases, the J end lost 9 bases, and 11 bases lay between the germline ends. This CDR3 is 14 amino acids long. This CDR3 reads CASSLLAVVSPLHF. In nucleotides, the CDR3 is TGTGCCAGCAGCTTACTTGCAGTCGTTTCACCCCTCCACTTT.

J is TRBJ2-1 and V is TRBV4-3; D is unclear. Between the trimmed V and J ends, which lost 6 bases and 2 bases, there was a span of 20 bases. This CDR3 contains 17 residues. CDR1 is LGHNA and CDR2 is YSLEER in the germline V gene. The DNA for the CDR3 is TGCGCCAGCAGTCCCACCCCCTATGAGGAGACCTACAATGAGCAGTTCTTC. Translated: CASSPTPYEETYNEQFF.